The sequence of this TCR beta chain was determined in a study of regulatory T cells in long-lasting Graves disease. Study-wide results and caveats: The TCR repertoire of persistent Graves' patients was less diverse than that of newly diagnosed ones. The study found persistent patients shared more public clonotypes (2,741) than new patients (around 870). Accuracy was possibly reduced by small sample size.

In building TCR beta libraries, iRepertoire HTBI primers were used together with Arm-PCR of CDR3 regions. MiXCR, run by TCRdb on the multiplex PCR reads, gives a single entry per CDR3 protein. The sample lists around 250,000 distinct CDR3 sequences, more than 15% occurring once. This clonotype occurred a few times. The antigen is unknown. This CDR3 has 12 amino acids. V lost 6 bases, J lost 6 bases, and 2 bases stayed unmatched. The time point was: newly diagnosed GD, antithyroid drugs for less than 3 months. With RNA extracted from PBMCs as input, the TCR library was made. These same data were also listed under a study on T cells in Graves' hyperthyroidism and ophthalmopathy.

The rearrangement links TRBV12-3 or TRBV12-4 to TRBJ1-2, with 9 bases matching TRBD1. Sequenced material: peripheral blood mononuclear cells (PBMCs), taken at new diagnosis, from a patient treated with antithyroid drugs. The receptor's source is a woman in her 30s with Graves disease. The CDR3 DNA is TGTGCCAGCAGGAGGACAGGGGATGGCTACACCTTC. Translated: CASRRTGDGYTF.